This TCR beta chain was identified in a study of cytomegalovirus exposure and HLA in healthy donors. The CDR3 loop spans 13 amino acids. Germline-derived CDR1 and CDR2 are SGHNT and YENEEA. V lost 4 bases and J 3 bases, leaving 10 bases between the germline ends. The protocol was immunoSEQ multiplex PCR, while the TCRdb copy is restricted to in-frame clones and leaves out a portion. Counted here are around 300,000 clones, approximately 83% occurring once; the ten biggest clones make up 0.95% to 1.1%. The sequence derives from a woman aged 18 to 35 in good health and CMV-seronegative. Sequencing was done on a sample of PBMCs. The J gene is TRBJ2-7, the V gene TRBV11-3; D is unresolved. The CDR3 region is CASSSFTDYEQYF. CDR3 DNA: TGTGCCAGCAGCTCGTTCACAGACTACGAGCAGTACTTC.